The sequence of this T cell receptor (beta chain) was determined in a study of T-cell memory formation after mild COVID-19. Overall study context: Across donors, TCR clusters were largely donor specific. The study's findings and limits: A subset of responding clones appeared in pre-infection memory, suggesting cross-reactive memory joined. Clones that contracted from day 15 to 85 were balanced CD4/CD8, while later expanders leaned CD4+.

TCRdb reprocessed the 5' RACE reads via MiXCR and lists one record per CDR3 protein. The sample lists about 50,000 distinct CDR3 sequences, over 8.5% seen once, with 12% in the top ten. This CDR3 has 14 amino acids. The germline gives CDR1 MNHEY, CDR2 SMNVEV (reference sequence). The V end was cut by 2 bases, the J end by 5 bases, with 12 bases between. In the case of this clonotype: Its matching antigen is unknown.

Sequenced: PBMCs or a T cell subset sorted from them (not recorded which). J is TRBJ1-1 and V is TRBV27; D might be TRBD1 (5 bases). The sequence derives from an adult woman who had mild COVID-19 (a few samples of this study predate the infection). Cell type and time point are not known. DNA of the CDR3: TGTGCCAGCAGTTTACTGCAGGGAAGGACTGAAGCTTTCTTT. The encoded protein is CASSLLQGRTEAFF.